These 21 T cell receptor beta chains share one sample of origin, sequenced in a study of blood T cell repertoires in COVID-19. Measured with immunoSEQ multiplex PCR; TCRdb has only the in-frame clones, and not every one. The data show over 70,000 clones, more than 85% seen once. The specimen sequenced was peripheral blood. These receptors all stem from a human donor with active COVID-19. The donor label of this sample is uncertain.

The chain combines TRBV4-3 with TRBJ1-2; 8 bases match TRBD1. The J segment lost 2 bases and the V segment lost 6 bases, leaving 8 bases of the junction unmatched. The CDR3 extends over 15 amino acids. CDR1 LGHNA and CDR2 YSLEER come from the germline V gene. CDR3 in DNA: TGCGCCAGCAGACTTACTCACAGGGGGAACTATGGCTACACCTTC. Encoded protein: CASRLTHRGNYGYTF.

Only one count was recorded for this clone. At one end the junction does not follow the germline gene, possibly because of a read error. V and J are TRBV2 and TRBJ2-4; D is possibly TRBD2 (5 bases). This CDR3 has 15 residues. Germline V gene data show CDR1 as SNHLY and CDR2 as FYNNEI. The CDR3 sequence is CASSEGREDVIILYF. The CDR3, as DNA: TGTGCCAGCAGTGAAGGCCGGGAAGACGTGATCATTCTGTACTTC.

This clone came up once. The CDR3 reads CASSGGTKDIQYF. The CDR3 bases are TGTGCCAGTAGTGGTGGGACAAAGGACATTCAGTACTTC. This chain joins TRBV19 and TRBJ2-4, with D possibly being TRBD1 (6 bases). The CDR3 sequence is 13 residues long. The germline gives CDR1 LNHDA, CDR2 SQIVND (reference sequence). V was cut by 5 bases and J by 8 bases, with 13 bases left in between.

J is TRBJ2-3 and V is TRBV5-1; 10 nucleotides match TRBD2. The trim removed 2 bases at V and 2 bases at J, leaving 8 bases unmatched. The CDR3 contains 17 residues. Per the germline V gene, CDR1 is SGHRS and CDR2 is YFSETQ. DNA of the CDR3: TGCGCCAGCAGCTTAGCTAGCGGGGGCCTTTCCACAGATACGCAGTATTTT. Translated, it gives CASSLASGGLSTDTQYF.

The CDR3 here is CASGSGGTDTQYF. In DNA form, the CDR3 reads TGTGCCAGCGGTAGCGGTGGCACAGATACGCAGTATTTT. This rearrangement joins TRBV4-2 to TRBJ2-3; possible D gene TRBD2, 6 bases. Trimming removed 8 bases from V and 1 base from J, with 10 bases in between. In germline, CDR1 is LGHNA, CDR2 YNFKEQ. The CDR3 extends over 13 amino acids.

V and J are TRBV19 and TRBJ2-3; weak D call: TRBD1 (6 bases). V was pared by 8 bases and J by 0 bases, with 15 bases between. This CDR3 contains 15 residues. The germline gives CDR1 LNHDA, CDR2 SQIVND (reference sequence). In DNA form, the CDR3 reads TGTGCCAGTTCCTTGTTGGGGGCTAGCACAGATACGCAGTATTTT. It encodes CASSLLGASTDTQYF.

CDR3 bases: TGTGCCAGCAGAACAGGTTCCTACGAGCAGTACTTC. Translating it yields CASRTGSYEQYF. The chain is built from TRBV28 and TRBJ2-7; TRBD1 might be the D (5 bases). The ends were cut back, 6 bases at V and 1 base at J, with 7 bases in the middle. This CDR3 has 12 amino acids. Germline lookup yields CDR1 MDHEN and CDR2 SYDVKM.

In its sample, this clone was seen once. V and J are TRBV7-8 and TRBJ2-2; 7 bases agree with TRBD1. Germline CDR1 SGHVS, CDR2 FQNEAQ. This CDR3 has 15 residues. J gave up 5 bases and V 1 base, and 4 bases lay outside the gene matches. CDR3: CASSLDRGVTGELFF. The CDR3 DNA reads TGTGCCAGCAGCTTAGACAGGGGAGTTACCGGGGAGCTGTTTTTT.

The chain employs TRBV11-3 and TRBJ2-2, with D tentatively TRBD1 (5 bases). V was cut by 5 bases and J by 5 bases, with 12 bases left in between. This CDR3 comprises 14 residues. Per germline, CDR1 SGHNT and CDR2 YENEEA. The DNA for the CDR3 is TGTGCCAGCAGCATAGGACAATCAACCGGGGAGCTGTTTTTT. Translated: CASSIGQSTGELFF.

J is TRBJ1-1 and V is TRBV19; D is uncertain. This CDR3 has 12 amino acids. V gave up 5 bases and J gave up 3 bases, with 7 bases separating them. Germline V CDR1 and CDR2: LNHDA, SQIVND (reference sequence). In DNA, the CDR3 is TGTGCCAGTAGTGAGGCGTACACTGAAGCTTTCTTT. This translates into CASSEAYTEAFF.

The chain joins TRBV10-3 to TRBJ2-6, with D perhaps TRBD1 (6 bases). The CDR3 sequence is 20 residues long. CDR1 and CDR2 (germline): ENHRY, SYGVKD. The V and J ends lost 0 bases and 2 bases respectively, with 20 bases between them. The CDR3 region is CAISESLETYRATGANVLTF. The CDR3 DNA sequence: TGTGCCATCAGTGAGTCGTTAGAGACATACAGGGCTACTGGGGCCAACGTCCTGACTTTC.

V is TRBV3-1 (or the pseudogene TRBV3-2) and J is TRBJ1-1; 12 nucleotides line up with TRBD1. This CDR3 contains 19 residues. V dropped 1 base and J dropped 4; count of bases not matched to a gene: 13. The germline CDR1 and CDR2 sequences are LGHDT and YNNKEL (reference sequence). CDR3 coding DNA: TGTGCCAGCAGCCAAGTTCTATGGGACAGGGGGCAACGGGGCACTGAAGCTTTCTTT. Protein sequence: CASSQVLWDRGQRGTEAFF.

This chain connects TRBV7-9 to TRBJ1-2; 9 positions agree with TRBD1. This CDR3 has 15 amino acids. Germline values: CDR1 SEHNR, CDR2 FQNEAQ (reference sequence). Trimming cost V 3 bases and J 2 bases; bases outside gene matches: 4. The CDR3 DNA follows: TGTGCCAGCAGCTTGGGACAGGGTCTAAACTATGGCTACACCTTC. Its protein product is CASSLGQGLNYGYTF.

The V gene is TRBV5-1, the J gene TRBJ2-1; 10 bases match TRBD2. This CDR3 region has 14 residues. Germline V gene data show CDR1 as SGHRS and CDR2 as YFSETQ. Trimming took 3 bases from V and 7 from J; bases not matched to a gene: 4. In nucleotides, the CDR3 is TGCGCCAGCAGCTCAACTAGCGGGGTAAATGAGCAGTTCTTC. Its translation: CASSSTSGVNEQFF.

The chain uses TRBV19 and TRBJ1-2, with 8 bases that match TRBD1. Per germline, CDR1 LNHDA and CDR2 SQIVND (reference sequence). Unmatched junction bases numbered 11, after V lost 4 bases and J lost 1 base. This CDR3 is 17 amino acids long. Written as DNA, the CDR3 is TGTGCCAGTAGTAGTTCCCTCGAGACAGGGGTTAACTATGGCTACACCTTC. The encoded protein is CASSSSLETGVNYGYTF.

This rearrangement joins TRBV5-1 to TRBJ2-7; possibly TRBD1 for D (6 bases). The germline V gene has CDR1 SGHRS and CDR2 YFSETQ. Deletions cut 4 bases from V and 1 base from J, with 18 bases between. The CDR3 runs to 16 residues. CDR3 protein: CASSPNRATHSYEQYF. The DNA for the CDR3 is TGCGCCAGCAGCCCCAACAGGGCAACCCATTCCTACGAGCAGTACTTC.

This sequence joins TRBV27 and TRBJ2-7, with 8 bases that match TRBD2. In germline, CDR1 is MNHEY, CDR2 SMNVEV (reference sequence). With V trimmed by 1 base and J by 2 bases, 4 bases remained unmatched. This CDR3 is built from 15 residues. The CDR3 spells CASSLFGGGTYEQYF. In nucleotides, the CDR3 is TGTGCCAGCAGTTTATTCGGCGGGGGGACCTACGAGCAGTACTTC.

The V gene is TRBV28, the J gene TRBJ2-1; 8 bases agree with TRBD1. The CDR3 runs 14 residues. Unmatched junction bases numbered 5, after V lost 3 bases and J lost 7 bases. The germline V gene has CDR1 MDHEN and CDR2 SYDVKM. CDR3 sequence reads: CASSLPGGKNEQFF. DNA for the CDR3: TGTGCCAGCAGTTTGCCAGGGGGCAAGAATGAGCAGTTCTTC. Full variable domain (outside the CDR3, taken from reference TRBV28 and TRBJ2-1): DVKVTQSSRYLVKRTGEKVFLECVQDMDHENMFWYRQDPGLGLRLIYFSYDVKMKEKGDIPEGYSVSREKKERFSLILESASTNQTSMYLCASSLPGGKNEQFFGPGTRLTVL.

V gene TRBV28 combines with J gene TRBJ1-1; tentative D call: TRBD1 (5 bases). The V end lost 6 bases, the J end lost 5 bases, and 16 bases lay between the germline ends. Germline CDR1 MDHEN, CDR2 SYDVKM. This CDR3 has 14 amino acids. The CDR3 loop reads CASRDGRGGTEAFF. CDR3 DNA: TGTGCCAGCAGGGACGGTCGTGGGGGGACTGAAGCTTTCTTT.

The chain combines TRBV2 with TRBJ1-4; 7 bases are shared with TRBD1. V dropped 7 bases and J dropped 6; count of bases not matched to a gene: 8. The CDR3 has 14 residues. The germline gives CDR1 SNHLY, CDR2 FYNNEI. CDR3 region: CASILAQGDEKLFF. CDR3 DNA: TGTGCCAGCATTCTGGCCCAGGGGGATGAAAAACTGTTTTTT.

This sequence joins TRBV15 and TRBJ1-2; D may be TRBD1 (5 bases). Germline V lookup: CDR1 LNHNV, CDR2 YYDKDF (reference sequence). Trimming took 9 bases from V and 0 from J, leaving 11 bases between them. This CDR3 is 13 amino acids long. CDR3 sequence (DNA): TGTGCCACTAGCGGGGGGTCTAACTATGGCTACACCTTC. This sequence encodes CATSGGSNYGYTF.